This entry lists 21 T cell receptor beta chains sequenced from one sample in a study of molecular identifiers for immune sequencing clone quantification. TCRdb independently ran MiXCR on the PCR reads; one entry per CDR3 protein. Of 350,000 or so distinct CDR3 sequences listed, 20% to 25% are singletons. Sequencing was performed on naive CD8+ T cells from blood, with Jurkat cell RNA spiked in. The subset: FACS-sorted CD8+CD4-CCR7+CD45RA+ naive T cells. Source of these receptors: a human donor in good health. Some libraries in this study had Jurkat cell RNA spiked in.

This clonotype was seen ten or more times. This chain joins TRBV7-9 and TRBJ2-3, with D hard to call. Trimming removed 1 base from V and 2 bases from J, with 13 bases in between. CDR1 is SEHNR, CDR2 FQNEAQ, per germline (reference sequence). The CDR3 consists of 16 residues. The CDR3 DNA reads as TGTGCCAGCAGCTTAGGTCTCGGTACTAACACAGATACGCAGTATTTT. Amino acids: CASSLGLGTNTDTQYF.

This clonotype was seen many times. This sequence joins TRBV7-9 and TRBJ2-5; 9 positions match TRBD2. Trimming at V came to 4 bases and at J to 2 bases, leaving 8 bases not matched to a gene. The CDR3 is 16 amino acids. Germline CDR1 reads SEHNR; CDR2 reads FQNEAQ (reference sequence). The CDR3 reads CASSSVLAGEQETQYF. The CDR3 DNA is TGTGCCAGCAGCTCTGTTTTAGCGGGAGAACAAGAGACCCAGTACTTC.

Note on this clonotype: This could be a read error, since a much larger clone is one nucleotide away. The chain recombines TRBV7-6 with TRBJ2-3, with no clear D. Germline V gene sequence: CDR1 SGHVS, CDR2 FNYEAQ. The CDR3 length is 13 residues. CDR3 sequence: CASSLAVTDTHYF. The CDR3 DNA reads TGTGCCAGCAGCTTAGCAGTTACAGATACGCATTATTTT.

This clonotype was counted ten times or more. J is TRBJ1-5 and V is TRBV30; D remains ambiguous. CDR1 is GTSNPN and CDR2 is SVGIG in the germline V gene (reference sequence). V lost 0 bases and J 6 bases, leaving 12 bases between the germline ends. The CDR3 is made up of 14 amino acids. CDR3 residues: CAWSVLGDSQPQHF. The CDR3 nucleotides read TGTGCCTGGAGTGTACTTGGGGATAGTCAGCCCCAGCATTTT.

This clonotype was seen ten or more times. The chain couples TRBV18 to TRBJ1-5; no clear D. Trimming stripped 0 bases from V and 6 bases from J, with 9 bases between. CDR1 is KGHSH and CDR2 is LQKENI in the germline V gene. CDR3 length equals 14 residues. The CDR3 sequence: CASSPPGEGQPQHF. CDR3 nucleotide sequence: TGTGCCAGCTCACCACCCGGGGAAGGTCAGCCCCAGCATTTT.

This clonotype was counted ten times or more. V gene TRBV7-9 combines with J gene TRBJ1-1; D uncertain. The CDR3 is 11 amino acids. V lost 8 bases and J lost 7, with 11 bases in between. The germline gives CDR1 SEHNR, CDR2 FQNEAQ (reference sequence). Here the CDR3 reads CASGWGYEAFF. CDR3 DNA sequence: TGTGCCAGCGGATGGGGATATGAAGCTTTCTTT.

In its sample, this clonotype was seen many times. The chain carries TRBV5-1 and TRBJ2-7; a weak D match, TRBD2 (5 bases). There are 12 residues in the CDR3. With 1 base removed from V and 5 bases from J, the gap between germline ends came to 7 bases. Germline CDR1 and CDR2: SGHRS and YFSETQ. The CDR3 is CASSLPGNEQYF. CDR3 nucleotide sequence: TGCGCCAGCAGCTTGCCCGGGAACGAGCAGTACTTC.

A few counts support this clonotype. CDR3 sequence: CASSQFQTGTGGTYEQYF. The DNA of the CDR3 is TGCGCCAGCAGCCAATTCCAGACCGGGACAGGGGGAACCTACGAGCAGTACTTC. The chain has TRBV4-3 and TRBJ2-7; 11 bases fit TRBD1. The V segment lost 2 bases and the J segment 2 bases; nucleotides outside the gene matches: 11. The germline CDR1 and CDR2 sequences are LGHNA and YSLEER. The CDR3 is 18 amino acids.

This clonotype was found many times. This chain connects TRBV7-9 to TRBJ2-3; perhaps TRBD2 as D (5 bases). The CDR3 spans 13 residues. V lost 5 bases and J 5 bases, leaving 11 bases between the germline ends. Germline V gene lookup returns CDR1 SEHNR and CDR2 FQNEAQ (reference sequence). The CDR3 loop is CASSPGYKDTQYF. The CDR3 DNA reads TGTGCCAGCAGCCCGGGGTATAAAGATACGCAGTATTTT. Full variable domain (missing parts from reference TRBV7-9 and TRBJ2-3): DTGVSQNPRHKITKRGQNVTFRCDPISEHNRLYWYRQTLGQGPEFLTYFQNEAQLEKSRLLSDRFSAERPKGSFSTLEIQRTEQGDSAMYLCASSPGYKDTQYFGPGTRLTVL.

This clonotype was observed at least ten times. The chain combines TRBV6-5 with TRBJ2-5, with 9 bases aligning to TRBD2. The J segment lost 4 bases and the V segment lost 0 bases, leaving 12 bases of the junction unmatched. The CDR3 runs to 18 residues. Germline V CDR1 and CDR2: MNHEY, SVGAGI. CDR3 nucleotide sequence: TGTGCCAGCAGTTACTCGGCTAGCGGGGCGCACTGGTTAGAGACCCAGTACTTC. It encodes CASSYSASGAHWLETQYF.

The sample holds many counts of this clonotype. An end of the junction does not agree with germline; a read error may underlie this. The chain combines TRBV27 with TRBJ2-5; tentatively, D is TRBD2 (6 bases). From germline, CDR1 is MNHEY and CDR2 SMNVEV (reference sequence). The CDR3 spans 14 residues. The CDR3 region is CASSYQGGQQTQYF. CDR3 coding DNA: TGTGCCAGCAGTTACCAGGGAGGCCAACAGACCCAGTACTTC.

This clonotype was seen at least ten times. V is TRBV5-1 and J is TRBJ2-7; D uncertain. This CDR3 spans 17 amino acids. Per germline, CDR1 SGHRS and CDR2 YFSETQ. With 1 base removed from V and 3 bases from J, the gap between germline ends came to 20 bases. CDR3 region: CASSLTPAGDPIYEQYF. CDR3 DNA: TGCGCCAGCAGCTTGACTCCAGCAGGAGACCCTATCTACGAGCAGTACTTC.

This clonotype showed up many times. This chain uses TRBV7-9 with TRBJ2-5; 7 positions agree with TRBD1. The CDR3 consists of 14 residues. Per germline, CDR1 SEHNR and CDR2 FQNEAQ (reference sequence). Losses at the gene ends were 1 base for V and 2 bases for J; bases not matched to a gene: 1. This CDR3 is CASSLVTGQETQYF. CDR3 DNA: TGTGCCAGCAGCTTAGTGACAGGGCAAGAGACCCAGTACTTC.

This clonotype has ten or more counts. The gene calls are TRBV9 and TRBJ2-3, with TRBD2 matching over 9 bases. CDR1 is SGDLS, CDR2 YYNGEE, per germline. The CDR3 has 16 residues. V lost 1 base to trimming and J lost 0 bases; unmatched junction nucleotides: 3. The CDR3 sequence is CASSVLAGFSTDTQYF. For the CDR3, the DNA is TGTGCCAGCAGCGTACTAGCGGGGTTCAGCACAGATACGCAGTATTTT.

The table lists this clonotype with many counts. V and J are TRBV6-1 and TRBJ2-2; D call uncertain. V was cut by 9 bases and J by 1 base, with 9 bases left in between. The CDR3 sequence is 13 residues long. The germline V gene encodes CDR1 MNHNS and CDR2 SASEGT. CDR3 amino acids: CASRDGNTGELFF. In DNA, the CDR3 is TGTGCCAGTCGAGACGGGAACACCGGGGAGCTGTTTTTT.

Regarding this clonotype: A far larger clone is off by one base, so a read error is likely. This chain connects TRBV12-3 or TRBV12-4 to TRBJ2-2; D gene unclear. The CDR3 runs to 11 residues. CDR3 region: CAGSPTGELFF. The CDR3 DNA reads TGTGCCGGCAGTCCAACCGGGGAGCTGTTTTTT.

This clonotype was detected ten times or more. The genes are TRBV7-9 and TRBJ2-1; TRBD1 matches 7 bases. V was clipped by 6 bases and J by 8 bases; unmatched bases: 4. CDR3 length equals 12 residues. Per the germline V gene, CDR1 is SEHNR and CDR2 is FQNEAQ (reference sequence). CDR3 sequence reads: CASSFTGDEQFF. The DNA of the CDR3 is TGTGCCAGCAGTTTCACAGGGGATGAGCAGTTCTTC.

The chain carries TRBV2 and TRBJ2-3, with 14 bases matching TRBD2. In germline, CDR1 is SNHLY, CDR2 FYNNEI. The CDR3 consists of 15 residues. Germline trimming cut 6 bases from V and 7 bases from J; bases unmatched to any gene: 6. The CDR3 DNA follows: TGTGCCAGCAGGGGGACTAGCGGGAGAACCAATACGCAGTATTTT. Translation gives CASRGTSGRTNTQYF.

In this sample, this clonotype turned up many times. The chain couples TRBV27 to TRBJ1-3; D remains unclear. Per germline, CDR1 MNHEY and CDR2 SMNVEV (reference sequence). The CDR3 runs 15 residues. Deletions cut 0 bases from V and 1 base from J, with 7 bases between. The CDR3 protein is CASSLSGGSGNTIYF. The CDR3 nucleotides are TGTGCCAGCAGTTTATCAGGAGGTTCTGGAAACACCATATATTTT.

As for this clonotype: This sequence may be a read error, since a much larger clone differs from it by one base. V gene TRBV4-1 combines with J gene TRBJ2-7, with D unresolved. The CDR3 runs to 14 residues. The germline V and J ends were trimmed by 3 bases and 0 bases, with 9 bases remaining between them. CDR1 is MGHRA, CDR2 YSYEKL, per germline. CDR3 loop: CASSQWWSSYEQYF. The CDR3 DNA sequence: TGCGCCAGCAGCCAGTGGTGGAGCTCCTACGAGCAGTACTTC.

This clonotype came up many times. This CDR3 is missing its conserved last phenylalanine or tryptophan, likely due to a read error. The DNA is left out, because the CDR3 cannot be placed on it with certainty; the CDR3 is given as TCRdb lists it. The chain uses TRBV4-1 and TRBJ1-2; TRBD1, the table's D call, was not compared with the DNA. CDR1 and CDR2 (germline): MGHRA, YSYEKL. The CDR3 length equals 12 residues, ends included. The chain's CDR3 is CASSQGAGVLTI.